This TCR beta chain comes out of a study of blood T cell repertoires in COVID-19 (dated by TCRdb to the early 2020s). Background for the entire study: Recovered participants in ImmuneRACE Cohort 3 were defined as having two consecutive negative NP/OP PCR tests, clearance from a healthcare professional, or resolution of symptoms. Collaborator samples came from the United States, Italy and Spain and covered acute and convalescent phases of COVID-19. The material from the prospective study consisted of cDNA or gDNA derived from T cells, B-cell-depleted T cells, or PBMCs. Subjects who had been exposed to COVID-19, were actively infected with it, or had recovered from it provided the deeply sampled blood TCRbeta repertoires that made up the dataset. A freely available public database, intended as a resource for researchers studying the immune response to SARS-CoV-2, is where the repertoires were released. The samples were drawn from the first 160 participants of the ongoing ImmuneRACE study and from under 1,500 subjects provided by 6 global collaborators. A de-identified subject ID, COVID-19 status, age in years and sex were almost always included in the sample metadata. Where available, HLA class I and class II types were taken from metadata supplied by the sample provider and were not determined by assay-based typing. Study-level results and caveats: The quantity of clinical and demographic metadata differed by source and by participant and was supplied without curation.

Details on this clone: Its target antigen remains unknown. The record has no base qualities; no much larger clone is one base away.

In the prospective study, participants were roughly 18 to 89 years old, resided in about 25 geographic areas of the United States, and were enrolled through a virtual design. To assign participants to cohorts, the prospective study relied on clinical history that participants themselves reported in a screening survey and a study questionnaire. In the prospective study, mobile phlebotomists collected whole blood, serum and a nasopharyngeal or oropharyngeal swab from each participant. Prospective study participants could optionally give additional blood draws and questionnaires over an approximately 2-month period. Prospective study blood samples were shipped either frozen or at room temperature before DNA extraction. CDR1 and CDR2 are read off the germline V gene as SGHNT and YENEEA. V loses 1 base at its end and J loses 6 bases; junction bases beyond the gene matches: 3. The CDR3 runs 15 amino acids, cysteine and phenylalanine included. Solely the CDR3 DNA is kept, with 45 bases framed from the first base.

TCRbeta CDR3 regions were amplified from genomic DNA by means of the immunoSEQ Assay, a bias-controlled multiplex PCR. The study's processing was this. The number of nucleated cells in each sample was estimated from the amplification of reference gene primers within the assay. To quantify the absolute abundance of each unique TCRbeta CDR3 rearrangement, sequence reads were collapsed and filtered. For each sample, productive Simpson clonality was calculated as the square root of Simpson's diversity index across productive rearrangements. TCRdb provides this immuneACCESS table in a form limited to in-frame rearrangements. Some clones are lacking; in checked studies, under half of them reflect an unresolved V gene, and why the rest are absent is not known. V and J calls and clone size follow that table, whereas D and trimming were derived from the DNA. The sample table holds under 200,000 clones, of which approximately 79% were seen once. Together, the top ten hold under 20% of the sample.

This clonotype was sampled from a woman aged 70 to 79 in a cohort exposed to, infected with or recovered from COVID-19 (not recorded which). The chain couples TRBV11-3 to TRBJ2-1, and 10 bases in between align with TRBD2. The sample comprised PBMCs or T cells enriched from blood (not recorded which). Here the CDR3 is given as CASSLGGLAANEQFF. Read as DNA, the sequence is TGTGCCAGCAGCTTAGGCGGACTAGCGGCCAATGAGCAGTTCTTC.